The clone carrying this T cell receptor beta chain was detected a few times. TCRdb reprocessed the 5' RACE reads via MiXCR and lists one record per CDR3 protein. The sample lists 450,000 to 650,000 distinct CDR3 sequences; 13% to 15% were seen once. CDR1 is SEHNR, CDR2 FQNEAQ, per germline (reference sequence). The CDR3 has 16 residues. Trimming removed 3 bases from V and 5 bases from J, with 14 bases in between. The data stem from a study of identical twins. A further study also used this sample, focusing on yellow fever vaccine responses in identical twins.

Sequenced sample: CD4+ T cells sorted from blood. The sequence came from a woman aged 18-30 years in good health. The V gene is TRBV7-9, the J gene TRBJ1-6, with D possibly being TRBD1 (5 bases). The CDR3 protein is CASSFGLRDHNSPLHF. The CDR3 region has the DNA TGTGCCAGCAGCTTTGGTTTACGGGACCATAATTCACCCCTCCACTTT. Based on the CDR3 plus reference TRBV7-9 and TRBJ1-6, the full variable domain is DTGVSQNPRHKITKRGQNVTFRCDPISEHNRLYWYRQTLGQGPEFLTYFQNEAQLEKSRLLSDRFSAERPKGSFSTLEIQRTEQGDSAMYLCASSFGLRDHNSPLHFGNGTRLTVT.